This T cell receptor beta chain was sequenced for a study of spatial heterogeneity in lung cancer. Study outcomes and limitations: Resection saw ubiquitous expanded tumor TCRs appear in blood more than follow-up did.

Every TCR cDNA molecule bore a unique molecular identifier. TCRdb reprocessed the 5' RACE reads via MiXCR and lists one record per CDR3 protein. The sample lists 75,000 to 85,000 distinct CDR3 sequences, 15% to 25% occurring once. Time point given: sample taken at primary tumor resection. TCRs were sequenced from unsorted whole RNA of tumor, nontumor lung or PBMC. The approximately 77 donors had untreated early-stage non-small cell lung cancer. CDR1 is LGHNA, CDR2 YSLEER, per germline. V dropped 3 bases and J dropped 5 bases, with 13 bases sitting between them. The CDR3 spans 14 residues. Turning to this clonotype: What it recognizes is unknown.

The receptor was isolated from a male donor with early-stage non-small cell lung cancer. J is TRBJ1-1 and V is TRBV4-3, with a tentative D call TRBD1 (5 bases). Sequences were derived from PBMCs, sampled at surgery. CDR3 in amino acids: CASSQGVLRTEAFF. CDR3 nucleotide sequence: TGCGCCAGCAGCCAGGGGGTGTTGAGGACTGAAGCTTTCTTT.